The clone carrying this TCR beta chain was detected only once. A junction end diverges from the germline sequence, so it may reflect a read error. TCRdb itself ran the reads through MiXCR, one entry per CDR3 protein. The sample yields 200,000 to 250,000 distinct CDR3 sequences, roughly 20% seen once. The data stem from a study of T cell repertoires in cytomegalovirus infection. The CDR3 runs to 13 residues. Germline lookup yields CDR1 MRHNA and CDR2 SNTAGT. This receptor was taken from a human donor in good health (CMV status not recorded). Some clones in this sample may be carry-over from other donors' samples. This chain links TRBV6-4 with TRBJ2-1; D possibly corresponds to TRBD2 (6 bases). Sequencing used CD8+ T cells from PBMCs. The CDR3 sequence: CASSEEAEGEQFF. In nucleotides, the CDR3 is TGTGCTAGCAGTGAGGAGGCGGAGGGTGAGCAGTTCTTC.